The sequence of this TCR beta chain was determined in a study of T cells in Graves' hyperthyroidism and ophthalmopathy. The definition of stable Graves' hyperthyroidism was no ophthalmopathy progression within 18 months. Aged 18 to 65, the patients had hyperthyroidism that was newly diagnosed and had lasted under 2 months. Study-wide findings and caveats: Separating ophthalmopathy from stable hyperthyroidism was achieved by a 13 V-J model. A median about 6.2 months before onset, the model predicted ophthalmopathy.

Comment on this clonotype: The antigen is unknown.

Authors of the study amplified TCR beta CDR3 regions from RNA transcripts. HTBI primers were the set used in a first-round RT-PCR of the TCR CDR3. TCRdb re-called the multiplex PCR reads through MiXCR, storing one row per CDR3 protein. The sample has approximately 400,000 distinct CDR3 sequences; about 18% are singletons. Germline V CDR1 and CDR2: SGHVS, FNYEAQ. The V and J ends lost 7 bases and 8 bases, in that order; junction bases with no gene match: 14. This CDR3 comprises 15 residues. This sequence originates from a woman under 30 with Graves' hyperthyroidism. The V and J genes are TRBV7-6 and TRBJ2-3; 8 bases agree with TRBD1. The sequencing input was blood. The CDR3 DNA reads as TGTGCCAGCACCAGGACAGGGCGAAGGGCTGGTACGCAGTATTTT. It yields the protein CASTRTGRRAGTQYF.